These 24 T cell receptor beta chains were sequenced from one sample in a study of T-cell memory formation after mild COVID-19. MiXCR, run by TCRdb on the 5' RACE reads, gives a single entry per CDR3 protein. In the table there are a few hundred thousand distinct CDR3 sequences, 20% to 25% of which are singletons. The sequencing input was PBMCs or a T cell subset sorted from them (not recorded which). The receptors were sampled from an adult woman who had mild COVID-19 (a few samples of this study predate the infection). Cell type and time point are not known.

This clonotype showed up just a few times. This rearrangement joins TRBV2 to TRBJ1-1, with D unresolved. Deletions cut 4 bases from V and 2 bases from J, with 5 bases between. The CDR3 is 12 residues long. Per the germline V gene, CDR1 is SNHLY and CDR2 is FYNNEI. The CDR3 protein is CASSVSNTEAFF. CDR3 in DNA: TGTGCCAGCAGTGTCTCCAACACTGAAGCTTTCTTT.

This clonotype was picked up a small number of times. This chain connects TRBV5-1 to TRBJ2-5, with TRBD1 as a possible D gene (6 bases). The CDR3 sequence is 13 residues long. Germline loops: CDR1 SGHRS, CDR2 YFSETQ. The ends were cut back, 4 bases at V and 5 bases at J, with 12 bases in the middle. In DNA form, the CDR3 reads TGCGCCAGCAGCCACAGGGTCTTGGAGACCCAGTACTTC. This translates into CASSHRVLETQYF.

The V gene is TRBV3-1, the J gene TRBJ1-5, with a tentative D call TRBD1 (6 bases). CDR1 LGHDT and CDR2 YNNKEL come from the germline V gene (reference sequence). This CDR3 region has 14 residues. The V end lost 3 bases, the J end lost 3 bases, and 9 bases lay between the germline ends. CDR3 DNA: TGTGCCAGCAGCCATAGGGGGTTCAATCAGCCCCAGCATTTT. The encoded protein is CASSHRGFNQPQHF.

The chain has TRBV19 and TRBJ2-6; D gene unclear. This CDR3 is built from 16 residues. V was cut by 5 bases and J by 0 bases, with 11 bases left in between. The V gene's germline CDR1 is LNHDA and CDR2 SQIVND (reference sequence). For the CDR3, the DNA is TGTGCCAGTAGTCCCTTACAGTACTCTGGGGCCAACGTCCTGACTTTC. It translates to CASSPLQYSGANVLTF.

This clonotype was picked up a small number of times. V is TRBV20-1 and J is TRBJ1-3; no definite D call. The CDR3 spans 12 residues. Trimming removed 3 bases from V and 1 base from J, with 4 bases in between. Germline V CDR1 and CDR2: DFQATT, SNEGSKA (reference sequence). CDR3 nucleotide sequence: TGCAGTGCTAGGGGATCTGGAAACACCATATATTTT. Translation: CSARGSGNTIYF.

This clonotype was recorded a few times. The rearrangement uses TRBV10-3 and TRBJ1-4; D not certain. There are 13 residues in the CDR3. The V gene's germline CDR1 is ENHRY and CDR2 SYGVKD. V was clipped by 8 bases and J by 3 bases, with 10 bases between them. In DNA, the CDR3 is TGTGCCATCTGTTCCAGTCCTAATGAAAAACTGTTTTTT. Protein: CAICSSPNEKLFF.

V is TRBV4-1 and J is TRBJ1-2; D perhaps matches TRBD1 (6 bases). The V gene lost 0 bases and the J gene lost 5 bases, with 13 bases spanning the gap. The germline CDR1 and CDR2 sequences are MGHRA and YSYEKL. The CDR3 consists of 15 residues. The CDR3: CASSQDTGSGYGYTF. In nucleotides, the CDR3 is TGCGCCAGCAGCCAAGATACAGGGTCTGGGTATGGCTACACCTTC.

DNA of the CDR3: TGTGCCAGCAGTACTGACCCCGGGACAGCTCGATGGTATGAGCAGTTCTTC. This codes for CASSTDPGTARWYEQFF. The rearrangement links TRBV27 to TRBJ2-1; 7 bases match TRBD1. The CDR3 extends over 17 amino acids. The J segment lost 8 bases and the V segment lost 5 bases, leaving 18 bases of the junction unmatched. Germline V gene sequence: CDR1 MNHEY, CDR2 SMNVEV (reference sequence).

This clonotype was observed a few times. V is TRBV12-3 or TRBV12-4 and J is TRBJ2-7, with TRBD1 as a possible D gene (6 bases). This CDR3 contains 12 residues. The ends were cut back, 5 bases at V and 7 bases at J, with 12 bases in the middle. The CDR3 region has the DNA TGTGCCAGCAGTCCGGGACACGGGGAGCAGTACTTC. This gives the protein CASSPGHGEQYF.

V usage is TRBV6-5 and J usage is TRBJ1-5, with a weak D call TRBD1 (6 bases). CDR3 size: 13 residues. V gave up 5 bases and J gave up 7 bases, with 12 bases separating them. Germline V gene lookup returns CDR1 MNHEY and CDR2 SVGAGI. Here the CDR3 DNA reads TGTGCCAGCAGTGCAGGGGAGGGACAGCCCCAGCATTTT. Its protein product is CASSAGEGQPQHF.

The chain has TRBV7-9 and TRBJ1-4; D unresolved. Germline V gene data show CDR1 as SEHNR and CDR2 as FQNEAQ (reference sequence). V lost 4 bases, J lost 3 bases, and 12 bases lay in between. This CDR3 has 15 residues. CDR3 coding DNA: TGTGCCAGCAGCTGGCCGGCAGCGCCTAATGAAAAACTGTTTTTT. The encoded protein is CASSWPAAPNEKLFF.

The chain recombines TRBV6-6 with TRBJ2-2; the D gene is possibly TRBD2 (6 bases). This CDR3 spans 16 amino acids. CDR1 is MNHNY, CDR2 SVGAGI, per germline (reference sequence). Trimming took 6 bases from V and 1 from J, leaving 15 bases between them. The CDR3 DNA follows: TGTGCCAGCAGAACACCGGGACTGGAGAACACCGGGGAGCTGTTTTTT. This codes for CASRTPGLENTGELFF.

This clonotype has only a few counts. This chain links TRBV3-1 with TRBJ2-7; D not resolved. V was cut by 3 bases and J by 0 bases, with 9 bases left in between. CDR3 size: 14 residues. The germline CDR1 and CDR2 sequences are LGHDT and YNNKEL (reference sequence). The CDR3 loop is CASSHGSSSYEQYF. As DNA, the CDR3 is TGTGCCAGCAGCCACGGTTCCAGCTCCTACGAGCAGTACTTC.

The chain uses TRBV10-3 and TRBJ1-1; no clear D gene. From germline, CDR1 is ENHRY and CDR2 SYGVKD. The CDR3 runs 11 residues. The V and J ends lost 6 bases and 6 bases respectively, with 8 bases between them. The CDR3 DNA reads as TGTGCCATCAGGGCAGGTTCTGAAGCTTTCTTT. Protein sequence: CAIRAGSEAFF.

This clonotype occurred a few times. The CDR3 is CASSLGLAGQNEQFF. The CDR3 region has the DNA TGCGCCAGCAGCTTAGGTCTAGCGGGACAGAATGAGCAGTTCTTC. J is TRBJ2-1 and V is TRBV5-1, with 9 bases aligning to TRBD2. The CDR3 length is 15 residues. After removal of 2 bases from V and 7 bases from J, the junction contained 7 bases not matched to a gene. The germline V gene encodes CDR1 SGHRS and CDR2 YFSETQ.

This clonotype was recorded a few times. The chain employs TRBV3-1 and TRBJ2-2; D ambiguous. Germline assignment: CDR1 LGHDT and CDR2 YNNKEL (reference sequence). Trimming removed 1 base from V and 0 bases from J, with 15 bases in between. This CDR3 has 18 amino acids. Written as DNA, the CDR3 is TGTGCCAGCAGCCAAGGTCCGGGCAGATACACGAACACCGGGGAGCTGTTTTTT. Protein: CASSQGPGRYTNTGELFF.

The chain is built from TRBV5-4 and TRBJ2-3; D call uncertain. V dropped 3 bases and J dropped 2 bases, with 13 bases sitting between them. There are 15 residues in the CDR3. CDR1 SGHNT and CDR2 YYREEE come from the germline V gene (reference sequence). The CDR3 DNA is TGTGCCAGCAGCTCATCCGGGTCCTACACAGATACGCAGTATTTT. The encoded protein is CASSSSGSYTDTQYF.

This clonotype has just a few counts. The V and J genes are TRBV2 and TRBJ1-2, with D possibly being TRBD1 (5 bases). V was pared by 2 bases and J by 2 bases, with 15 bases between. Germline CDR1 and CDR2: SNHLY and FYNNEI. The CDR3 has 16 amino acids. CDR3 sequence reads: CASSEQGRGGNYGYTF. CDR3 DNA: TGTGCCAGCAGTGAACAAGGGAGGGGAGGAAACTATGGCTACACCTTC.

This clonotype was found a few times. The chain has TRBV4-2 and TRBJ2-3, with 13 nucleotides matching TRBD2. Per germline, CDR1 LGHNA and CDR2 YNFKEQ. The trim removed 5 bases at V and 0 bases at J, leaving 8 bases unmatched. The length of the CDR3 is 18 residues. In DNA form, the CDR3 reads TGTGCCAGCAGCACCCGGACTAGCGGGGGTAGAAGCACAGATACGCAGTATTTT. This translates into CASSTRTSGGRSTDTQYF.

The chain couples TRBV20-1 to TRBJ2-5; D is unclear. The CDR3 consists of 13 residues. Deletions cut 3 bases from V and 1 base from J, with 9 bases between. Per the germline V gene, CDR1 is DFQATT and CDR2 is SNEGSKA (reference sequence). CDR3 loop: CSASRERQETQYF. The CDR3 nucleotides are TGCAGTGCTAGTAGGGAACGCCAAGAGACCCAGTACTTC.

This clonotype was seen only a few times. The genes are TRBV5-1 and TRBJ2-2, with D uncertain. Germline values: CDR1 SGHRS, CDR2 YFSETQ. The length of the CDR3 is 17 residues. Trimming shortened V by 0 bases and J by 2 bases, and 14 bases separated the two germline ends. The CDR3 region is CASSLAVVSPNTGELFF. Written as DNA, the CDR3 is TGCGCCAGCAGCTTGGCCGTAGTTTCCCCCAACACCGGGGAGCTGTTTTTT. Drawing the rest from reference TRBV5-1 and TRBJ2-2, the complete variable domain is KAGVTQTPRYLIKTRGQQVTLSCSPISGHRSVSWYQQTPGQGLQFLFEYFSETQRNKGNFPGRFSGRQFSNSRSEMNVSTLELGDSALYLCASSLAVVSPNTGELFFGEGSRLTVL.

This clonotype was seen more than once but under ten times. V and J are TRBV12-3 or TRBV12-4 and TRBJ1-1; D unclear. The CDR3 spans 12 residues. The germline V and J ends were trimmed by 3 bases and 10 bases, with 12 bases remaining between them. The CDR3 sequence is CASSFSHETAFF. DNA of the CDR3: TGTGCCAGCAGTTTCAGTCATGAAACAGCTTTCTTT.

The chain carries TRBV20-1 and TRBJ2-2; the D gene is possibly TRBD2 (5 bases). CDR3 length: 14 residues. Looked up from germline, CDR1 is DFQATT and CDR2 is SNEGSKA (reference sequence). V was pared by 3 bases and J by 2 bases, with 10 bases between. CDR3 amino acids: CSARTPGNTGELFF. CDR3 bases: TGCAGTGCTAGGACCCCGGGAAACACCGGGGAGCTGTTTTTT.

This clonotype was observed a handful of times. The chain employs TRBV4-2 and TRBJ1-1; TRBD1 is a possible D gene (6 bases). Between the trimmed V and J ends, which lost 0 bases and 5 bases, there was a span of 13 bases. Germline loops: CDR1 LGHNA, CDR2 YNFKEQ. The CDR3 extends over 15 amino acids. The CDR3 nucleotides read TGTGCCAGCAGCCAAGAAAGCACAGGGAGGACTGAAGCTTTCTTT. It yields the protein CASSQESTGRTEAFF.